The rows below give T cell receptor beta chains drawn from one sample of a study of control samples from healthy donors and cancer patients. Measured with immunoSEQ multiplex PCR; TCRdb has only the in-frame clones, and not every one. The table lists about 130,000 clones, nearly 90% of them singletons. The specimen was PBMCs. These TCRs come from a man over 45 with head and neck cancer. Each CDR3 is given with its conserved first and last residue. The order of the fields is D gene, J gene, clone size, V gene, CDR3 protein, CDR3 DNA. D genes are given only for firm matches. For some rows the clone size is stated as once, few or many, or as a class when expanded; others skip it.

d_gene: -; j_gene: TRBJ2-7; abundance: once; v_gene: TRBV5-1; CDR3aa: CASSPEAGYSYEQYF; CDR3nt: TGCGCCAGCAGCCCCGAGGCAGGGTACTCCTACGAGCAGTACTTC
d_gene: TRBD2; j_gene: TRBJ2-3; abundance: -; v_gene: TRBV28; CDR3aa: CASSRLAGVADTQYF; CDR3nt: TGTGCCAGCAGCAGACTAGCGGGAGTGGCAGATACGCAGTATTTT
d_gene: -; j_gene: TRBJ2-5; abundance: -; v_gene: TRBV28; CDR3aa: CASSFPETKETQYF; CDR3nt: TGTGCCAGCAGTTTTCCCGAGACAAAAGAGACCCAGTACTTC
d_gene: TRBD2; j_gene: TRBJ2-5; abundance: once; v_gene: TRBV5-6; CDR3aa: CASSLVTGGYQETQYF; CDR3nt: TGTGCCAGCAGCCTAGTAACGGGAGGGTACCAAGAGACCCAGTACTTC
d_gene: -; j_gene: TRBJ1-5; abundance: -; v_gene: TRBV3-1/TRBV3-2; CDR3aa: CASSQAGNQPQHF; CDR3nt: TGTGCCAGCAGCCAAGCGGGAAATCAGCCCCAGCATTTT
d_gene: -; j_gene: TRBJ2-2; abundance: -; v_gene: TRBV5-1; CDR3aa: CASSLYRVSGGELFF; CDR3nt: TGCGCCAGCAGCTTATATCGGGTTTCCGGCGGGGAGCTGTTTTTT
d_gene: -; j_gene: TRBJ2-2; abundance: -; v_gene: TRBV3-1/TRBV3-2; CDR3aa: CASSQDLAGGTGELFF; CDR3nt: TGTGCCAGCAGCCAAGATCTTGCCGGAGGCACCGGGGAGCTGTTTTTT
d_gene: -; j_gene: TRBJ1-6; abundance: -; v_gene: TRBV4-1; CDR3aa: CASSTRDLDSPLHF; CDR3nt: TGCGCCAGCAGCACCCGGGACTTGGATTCACCCCTCCACTTT
d_gene: -; j_gene: TRBJ1-2; abundance: -; v_gene: TRBV19; CDR3aa: CASSMTNAVNYGYTF; CDR3nt: TGTGCCAGTAGTATGACCAACGCCGTTAACTATGGCTACACCTTC
d_gene: -; j_gene: TRBJ2-7; abundance: -; v_gene: TRBV28; CDR3aa: CASSLAVAGGFEQYF; CDR3nt: TGTGCCAGCAGTTTGGCCGTCGCAGGGGGGTTCGAGCAGTACTTC
d_gene: -; j_gene: TRBJ2-3; abundance: -; v_gene: TRBV4-2; CDR3aa: CASSLVGEAENTQYF; CDR3nt: TGTGCCAGCAGCCTGGTGGGAGAAGCGGAGAATACGCAGTATTTT
d_gene: -; j_gene: TRBJ1-1; abundance: -; v_gene: TRBV19; CDR3aa: CAINSVRDTEAFF; CDR3nt: TGTGCCATTAACAGCGTGCGGGACACTGAAGCTTTCTTT
d_gene: TRBD2; j_gene: TRBJ2-2; abundance: -; v_gene: TRBV9; CDR3aa: CASSSGGGNTGELFF; CDR3nt: TGTGCCAGCAGCTCCGGGGGGGGGAACACCGGGGAGCTGTTTTTT
d_gene: -; j_gene: TRBJ1-2; abundance: -; v_gene: TRBV5-1; CDR3aa: CASSSEPGNTMRGGYTF; CDR3nt: TGCGCCAGCAGCTCCGAGCCGGGCAACACGATGAGGGGTGGCTACACCTTC
d_gene: TRBD1; j_gene: TRBJ2-1; abundance: few; v_gene: TRBV7-9; CDR3aa: CASSQDRDNEQFF; CDR3nt: TGTGCCAGCTCCCAGGACAGGGACAATGAGCAGTTCTTC
d_gene: -; j_gene: TRBJ2-2; abundance: -; v_gene: TRBV7-3; CDR3aa: CASILPGVSVTGELFF; CDR3nt: TGTGCCAGCATTTTACCGGGGGTATCGGTCACCGGGGAGCTGTTTTTT
d_gene: TRBD1; j_gene: TRBJ1-1; abundance: -; v_gene: TRBV7-2; CDR3aa: CASSEDRVSRAFF; CDR3nt: TGTGCCAGCAGCGAGGACAGGGTTAGTCGAGCTTTCTTT
d_gene: TRBD1; j_gene: TRBJ2-7; abundance: -; v_gene: TRBV15; CDR3aa: CATSRNRDRGGEQYF; CDR3nt: TGTGCCACCAGCAGAAACCGGGACAGGGGGGGCGAGCAGTACTTC
d_gene: TRBD2; j_gene: TRBJ2-1; abundance: -; v_gene: TRBV27; CDR3aa: CASSTGTSDHNEQFF; CDR3nt: TGTGCCAGCAGTACAGGGACTAGCGACCACAATGAGCAGTTCTTC
d_gene: -; j_gene: TRBJ2-3; abundance: -; v_gene: TRBV18; CDR3aa: CASSPAGHRTDTQYF; CDR3nt: TGTGCCAGCTCCCCGGCGGGACACCGCACAGATACGCAGTATTTT
d_gene: TRBD1; j_gene: TRBJ2-1; abundance: -; v_gene: TRBV2; CDR3aa: CASSEYRGSYNEQFF; CDR3nt: TGTGCCAGCAGTGAGTACAGGGGCTCCTACAATGAGCAGTTCTTC
d_gene: -; j_gene: TRBJ2-3; abundance: -; v_gene: TRBV5-8; CDR3aa: CASSSWGGSTDTQYF; CDR3nt: TGTGCCAGCAGCTCGTGGGGCGGAAGCACAGATACGCAGTATTTT
d_gene: -; j_gene: TRBJ2-3; abundance: -; v_gene: TRBV5-1; CDR3aa: CASSRNQGDTQYF; CDR3nt: TGCGCCAGCAGCCGGAACCAGGGGGATACGCAGTATTTT
d_gene: -; j_gene: TRBJ2-1; abundance: -; v_gene: TRBV9; CDR3aa: CASSVGTGIRVEQFF; CDR3nt: TGTGCCAGCAGCGTAGGAACAGGGATCAGGGTCGAGCAGTTCTTC
d_gene: -; j_gene: TRBJ2-5; abundance: -; v_gene: TRBV5-1; CDR3aa: CASSLGQGGETQYF; CDR3nt: TGCGCCAGCAGCTTGGGACAGGGAGGAGAGACCCAGTACTTC
d_gene: -; j_gene: TRBJ1-6; abundance: -; v_gene: TRBV9; CDR3aa: CASSVGGDSSYNSPLHF; CDR3nt: TGTGCCAGCAGCGTAGGAGGGGATAGCTCCTATAATTCACCCCTCCACTTT
d_gene: TRBD2; j_gene: TRBJ2-5; abundance: -; v_gene: TRBV24-1; CDR3aa: CATSDPQGGTSQETQYF; CDR3nt: TGTGCCACCAGTGATCCCCAGGGAGGGACGAGCCAAGAGACCCAGTACTTC
d_gene: -; j_gene: TRBJ1-4; abundance: -; v_gene: TRBV5-4; CDR3aa: CASSTNAGTGGLGKLFF; CDR3nt: TGTGCCAGCAGCACGAACGCAGGTACGGGAGGACTTGGAAAACTGTTTTTT
d_gene: -; j_gene: TRBJ2-5; abundance: -; v_gene: TRBV10-3; CDR3aa: CASQGNQETQYF; CDR3nt: TGTGCCAGCCAGGGGAATCAAGAGACCCAGTACTTC
d_gene: TRBD2; j_gene: TRBJ2-5; abundance: -; v_gene: TRBV5-1; CDR3aa: CASSLPGGETQYF; CDR3nt: TGCGCCAGCAGCTTGCCGGGAGGTGAGACCCAGTACTTC
d_gene: -; j_gene: TRBJ2-5; abundance: -; v_gene: TRBV18; CDR3aa: CASSPGVGETQYF; CDR3nt: TGTGCCAGCTCGCCGGGGGTCGGGGAGACCCAGTACTTC
d_gene: -; j_gene: TRBJ1-2; abundance: -; v_gene: TRBV24-1; CDR3aa: CATSDGSGVYGYTF; CDR3nt: TGTGCCACCAGTGATGGTTCAGGTGTCTATGGCTACACCTTC
d_gene: TRBD1; j_gene: TRBJ1-1; abundance: -; v_gene: TRBV11-2; CDR3aa: CASSFDDRGRTEAFF; CDR3nt: TGTGCCAGCAGCTTTGACGACAGGGGGAGGACTGAAGCTTTCTTT
d_gene: TRBD1; j_gene: TRBJ1-5; abundance: once; v_gene: TRBV6-5; CDR3aa: CASRDRGNQPQHF; CDR3nt: TGTGCCAGCCGGGACAGGGGTAATCAGCCCCAGCATTTT
d_gene: TRBD1; j_gene: TRBJ1-1; abundance: -; v_gene: TRBV6-6; CDR3aa: CASSYGGQGLVAEAFF; CDR3nt: TGTGCCAGCAGTTACGGGGGACAGGGTCTGGTGGCTGAAGCTTTCTTT
d_gene: TRBD2; j_gene: TRBJ2-7; abundance: -; v_gene: TRBV28; CDR3aa: CASSLTASGRGGEQYF; CDR3nt: TGTGCCAGCAGTTTAACGGCTAGCGGGAGGGGTGGAGAGCAGTACTTC
d_gene: -; j_gene: TRBJ2-7; abundance: -; v_gene: TRBV12-3/TRBV12-4; CDR3aa: CASSLGDKTRF; CDR3nt: TGTGCCAGCTCCTTAGGGGACAAAACCCGCTTC
d_gene: -; j_gene: TRBJ1-6; abundance: -; v_gene: TRBV20-1; CDR3aa: CSASGTHDSPLHF; CDR3nt: TGCAGTGCTAGTGGGACACACGATTCACCCCTCCACTTT
d_gene: -; j_gene: TRBJ2-2; abundance: -; v_gene: TRBV25-1; CDR3aa: CASSSVGQKYTGELFF; CDR3nt: TGTGCCAGCAGCTCTGTAGGACAGAAATACACCGGGGAGCTGTTTTTT
d_gene: -; j_gene: TRBJ2-7; abundance: -; v_gene: TRBV3-1/TRBV3-2; CDR3aa: CASSQVLPSYEQYF; CDR3nt: TGTGCCAGCAGCCAAGTTCTTCCATCATACGAGCAGTACTTC
d_gene: -; j_gene: TRBJ2-7; abundance: -; v_gene: TRBV5-5; CDR3aa: CASSLGLIYEQYF; CDR3nt: TGTGCCAGCAGCTTGGGATTGATCTACGAGCAGTACTTC
d_gene: -; j_gene: TRBJ1-2; abundance: -; v_gene: TRBV20-1; CDR3aa: CSASTGTYYGYTF; CDR3nt: TGCAGTGCTAGTACCGGAACCTACTATGGCTACACCTTC
d_gene: -; j_gene: TRBJ1-1; abundance: -; v_gene: TRBV5-6; CDR3aa: CASSLILRRAEAFF; CDR3nt: TGTGCCAGCAGCTTAATACTCCGACGGGCTGAAGCTTTCTTT
d_gene: -; j_gene: TRBJ1-1; abundance: -; v_gene: TRBV7-2; CDR3aa: CASSLAPPTEAFF; CDR3nt: TGTGCCAGCAGCCTAGCCCCCCCCACTGAAGCTTTCTTT
d_gene: -; j_gene: TRBJ1-1; abundance: -; v_gene: TRBV6-5; CDR3aa: CASSYGQNTEAFF; CDR3nt: TGTGCCAGCAGTTACGGTCAGAACACTGAAGCTTTCTTT
d_gene: TRBD1; j_gene: TRBJ1-4; abundance: few; v_gene: TRBV6-5; CDR3aa: CASRPGQFSEKLFF; CDR3nt: TGTGCCAGCAGACCGGGACAGTTCTCTGAAAAACTGTTTTTT
d_gene: TRBD1; j_gene: TRBJ1-2; abundance: -; v_gene: TRBV7-2; CDR3aa: CASSLSQGAYGYTF; CDR3nt: TGTGCCAGCAGCTTAAGTCAGGGGGCTTATGGCTACACCTTC
d_gene: TRBD2; j_gene: TRBJ2-1; abundance: -; v_gene: TRBV4-1; CDR3aa: CASSQDLPSGATMKQFF; CDR3nt: TGCGCCAGCAGCCAAGATCTCCCTAGCGGGGCGACAATGAAGCAGTTCTTC
d_gene: TRBD1; j_gene: TRBJ2-7; abundance: -; v_gene: TRBV2; CDR3aa: CASRGSGTGGLTYEQYF; CDR3nt: TGTGCCAGCAGGGGTTCCGGGACAGGGGGCCTGACCTACGAGCAGTACTTC
d_gene: -; j_gene: TRBJ2-3; abundance: -; v_gene: TRBV6-6; CDR3aa: CASSWRAFLTDTQYF; CDR3nt: TGTGCCAGCAGTTGGCGGGCCTTCCTCACAGATACGCAGTATTTT
d_gene: -; j_gene: TRBJ1-4; abundance: -; v_gene: TRBV6-6; CDR3aa: CASSSDNRAEREKLFF; CDR3nt: TGTGCCAGCAGTTCAGACAACAGGGCTGAACGCGAAAAACTGTTTTTT
d_gene: TRBD1; j_gene: TRBJ1-2; abundance: few; v_gene: TRBV15; CDR3aa: CATSRGGTGVGYTF; CDR3nt: TGTGCCACCAGCAGAGGTGGGACAGGAGTCGGCTACACCTTC
d_gene: -; j_gene: TRBJ1-2; abundance: -; v_gene: TRBV5-5; CDR3aa: CASSLVQGTNYGYTF; CDR3nt: TGTGCCAGCAGCTTGGTTCAGGGTACTAACTATGGCTACACCTTC